The entry that follows covers one T cell receptor beta chain sequence. Its matching antigen is unknown. TCRdb's copy holds only in-frame clones and misses some; the assay was immunoSEQ multiplex PCR. The sample yields roughly 74,000 clones, 85% seen once. This sample was included in a study of a mutant IDH1 vaccine in newly diagnosed glioma. Study-wide results and caveats: Apparently, pseudoprogression bore no relation to changes among the top peripheral T cell clonotypes.

The time point denotes: week 23, last vaccination. A single vaccine dose contained 300 ug of mutant IDH1 20-mer peptide, and topical imiquimod was used with it. This specimen was PBMCs, taken from a glioma patient whose treatment included an IDH1 peptide vaccine. The receptor was derived from a woman in her forties or fifties with glioma.

The CDR3 loop is CASRPNRLEKLFF. The CDR3 DNA reads TGTGCCAGCAGACCTAATAGGCTTGAAAAACTGTTTTTT. This sequence joins TRBV7-9 and TRBJ1-4; D is uncertain. Germline V gene lookup returns CDR1 SEHNR and CDR2 FQNEAQ (reference sequence). The CDR3 totals 13 residues. With 6 bases removed from V and 7 bases from J, the gap between germline ends came to 12 bases. The whole variable domain, remainder taken from reference TRBV7-9 and TRBJ1-4, is DTGVSQNPRHKITKRGQNVTFRCDPISEHNRLYWYRQTLGQGPEFLTYFQNEAQLEKSRLLSDRFSAERPKGSFSTLEIQRTEQGDSAMYLCASRPNRLEKLFFGSGTQLSVL.